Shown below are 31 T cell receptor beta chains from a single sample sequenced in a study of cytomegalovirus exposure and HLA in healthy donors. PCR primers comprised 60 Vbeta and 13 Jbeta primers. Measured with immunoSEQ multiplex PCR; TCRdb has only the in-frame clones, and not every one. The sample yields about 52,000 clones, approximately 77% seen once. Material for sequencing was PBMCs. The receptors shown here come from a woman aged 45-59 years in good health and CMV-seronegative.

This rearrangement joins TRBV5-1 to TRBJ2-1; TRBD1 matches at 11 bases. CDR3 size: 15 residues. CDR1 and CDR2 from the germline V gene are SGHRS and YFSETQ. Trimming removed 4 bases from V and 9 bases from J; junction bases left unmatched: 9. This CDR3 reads CASSQPGQGGSEQFF. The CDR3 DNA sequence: TGCGCCAGCAGCCAACCGGGACAGGGGGGGTCTGAGCAGTTCTTC.

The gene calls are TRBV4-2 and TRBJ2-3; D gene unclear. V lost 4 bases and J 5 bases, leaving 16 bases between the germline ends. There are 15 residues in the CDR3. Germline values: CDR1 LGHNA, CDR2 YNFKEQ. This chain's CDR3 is CASSLGDTVRDTQYF. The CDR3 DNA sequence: TGTGCCAGCAGCCTGGGCGACACAGTCAGAGATACGCAGTATTTT.

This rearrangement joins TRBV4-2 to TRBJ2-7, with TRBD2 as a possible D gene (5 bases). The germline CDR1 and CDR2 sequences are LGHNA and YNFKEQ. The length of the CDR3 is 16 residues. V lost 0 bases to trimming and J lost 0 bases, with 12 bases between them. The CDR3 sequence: CASSQDRRVSSYEQYF. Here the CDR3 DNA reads TGTGCCAGCAGCCAAGACCGGCGGGTAAGCTCCTACGAGCAGTACTTC.

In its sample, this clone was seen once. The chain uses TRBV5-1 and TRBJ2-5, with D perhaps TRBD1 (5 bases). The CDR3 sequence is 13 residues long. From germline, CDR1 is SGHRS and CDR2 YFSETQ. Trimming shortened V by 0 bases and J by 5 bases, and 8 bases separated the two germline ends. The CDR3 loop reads CASSLEGAETQYF. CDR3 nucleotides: TGCGCCAGCAGCTTGGAAGGGGCGGAGACCCAGTACTTC.

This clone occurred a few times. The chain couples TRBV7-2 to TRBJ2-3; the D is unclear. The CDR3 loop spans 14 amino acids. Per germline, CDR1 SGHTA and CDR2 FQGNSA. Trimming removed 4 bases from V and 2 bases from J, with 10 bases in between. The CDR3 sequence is CASSSTATTDTQYF. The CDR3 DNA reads TGTGCCAGCAGCTCAACAGCTACCACAGATACGCAGTATTTT. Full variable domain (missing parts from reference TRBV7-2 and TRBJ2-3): GAGVSQSPSNKVTEKGKDVELRCDPISGHTALYWYRQSLGQGLEFLIYFQGNSAPDKSGLPSDRFSAERTGGSVSTLTIQRTQQEDSAVYLCASSSTATTDTQYFGPGTRLTVL.

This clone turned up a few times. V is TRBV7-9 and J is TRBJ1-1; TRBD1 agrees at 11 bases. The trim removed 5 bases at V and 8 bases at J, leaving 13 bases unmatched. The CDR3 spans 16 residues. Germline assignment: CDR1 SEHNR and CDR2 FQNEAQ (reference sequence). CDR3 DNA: TGTGCCAGCAGCCGGGACATTTGGACAGGGGGCTACGAAGCTTTCTTT. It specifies CASSRDIWTGGYEAFF.

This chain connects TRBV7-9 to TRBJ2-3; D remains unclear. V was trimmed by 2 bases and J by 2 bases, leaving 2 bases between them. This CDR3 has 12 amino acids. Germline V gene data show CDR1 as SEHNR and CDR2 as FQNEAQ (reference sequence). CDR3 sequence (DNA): TGTGCCAGCAGCTTACACACAGATACGCAGTATTTT. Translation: CASSLHTDTQYF. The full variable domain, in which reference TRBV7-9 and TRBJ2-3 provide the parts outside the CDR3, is DTGVSQNPRHKITKRGQNVTFRCDPISEHNRLYWYRQTLGQGPEFLTYFQNEAQLEKSRLLSDRFSAERPKGSFSTLEIQRTEQGDSAMYLCASSLHTDTQYFGPGTRLTVL.

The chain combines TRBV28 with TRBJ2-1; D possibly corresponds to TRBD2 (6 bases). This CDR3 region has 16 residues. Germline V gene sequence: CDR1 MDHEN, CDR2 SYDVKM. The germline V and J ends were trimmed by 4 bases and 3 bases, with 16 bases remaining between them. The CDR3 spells CASSSAGTLHYNEQFF. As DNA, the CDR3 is TGTGCCAGCAGTTCCGCGGGAACCCTTCACTACAATGAGCAGTTCTTC.

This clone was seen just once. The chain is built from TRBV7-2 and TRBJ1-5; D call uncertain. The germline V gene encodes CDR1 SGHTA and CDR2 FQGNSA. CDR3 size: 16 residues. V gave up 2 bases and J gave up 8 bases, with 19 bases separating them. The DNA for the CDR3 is TGTGCCAGCAGCTTAAAATTCGCTTCCGGGAACGAGCCCCAGCATTTT. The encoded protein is CASSLKFASGNEPQHF.

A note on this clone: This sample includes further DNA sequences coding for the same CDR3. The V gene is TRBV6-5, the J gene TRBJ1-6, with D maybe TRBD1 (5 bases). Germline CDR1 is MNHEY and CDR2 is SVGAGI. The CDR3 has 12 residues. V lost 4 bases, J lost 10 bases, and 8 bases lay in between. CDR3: CASSWGDSPLHF. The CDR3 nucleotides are TGTGCCAGCAGTTGGGGGGACTCACCCCTCCACTTT.

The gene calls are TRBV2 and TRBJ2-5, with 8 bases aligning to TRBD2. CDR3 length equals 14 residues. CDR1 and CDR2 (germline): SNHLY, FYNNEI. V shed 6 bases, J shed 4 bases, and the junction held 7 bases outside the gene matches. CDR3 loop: CASRPGLGPETQYF. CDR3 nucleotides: TGTGCCAGCAGACCGGGACTAGGCCCAGAGACCCAGTACTTC.

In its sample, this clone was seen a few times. CDR3 residues: CASSLGFGANTGELFF. DNA of the CDR3: TGTGCCAGCAGTTTGGGTTTCGGAGCGAACACCGGGGAGCTGTTTTTT. The V call is TRBV6-6, the J call TRBJ2-2; D is ambiguous. This CDR3 contains 16 residues. Germline V gene sequence: CDR1 MNHNY, CDR2 SVGAGI (reference sequence). Trimming left V 4 bases short and J 0 bases short, with 12 bases between.

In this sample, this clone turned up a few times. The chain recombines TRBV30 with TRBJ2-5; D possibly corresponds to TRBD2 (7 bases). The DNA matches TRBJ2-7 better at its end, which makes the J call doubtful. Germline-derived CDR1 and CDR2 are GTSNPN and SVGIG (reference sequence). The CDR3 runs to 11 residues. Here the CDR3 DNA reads TGTGCCTGGTGGGGGGGCCACGAGCAGTACTTC. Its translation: CAWWGGHEQYF.

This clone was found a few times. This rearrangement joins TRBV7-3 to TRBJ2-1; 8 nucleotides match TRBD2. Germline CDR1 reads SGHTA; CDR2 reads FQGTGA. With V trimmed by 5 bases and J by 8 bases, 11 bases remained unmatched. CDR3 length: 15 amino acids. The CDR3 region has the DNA TGTGCCAGCAGCCCCGGGGGGGGACTGGGGGATGAGCAGTTCTTC. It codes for CASSPGGGLGDEQFF.

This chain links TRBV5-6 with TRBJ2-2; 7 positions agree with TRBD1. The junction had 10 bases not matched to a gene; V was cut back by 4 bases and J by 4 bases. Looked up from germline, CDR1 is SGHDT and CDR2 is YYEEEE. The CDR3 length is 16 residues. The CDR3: CASSRQGPAATGELFF. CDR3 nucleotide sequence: TGTGCCAGCAGCAGACAGGGACCCGCCGCCACCGGGGAGCTGTTTTTT.

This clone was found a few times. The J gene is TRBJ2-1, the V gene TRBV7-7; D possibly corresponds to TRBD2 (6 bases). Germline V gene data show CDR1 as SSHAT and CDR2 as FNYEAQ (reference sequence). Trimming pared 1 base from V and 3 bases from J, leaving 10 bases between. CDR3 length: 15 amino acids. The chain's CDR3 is CASSLVLANYNEQFF. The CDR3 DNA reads TGTGCCAGCAGCTTAGTACTAGCAAACTACAATGAGCAGTTCTTC.

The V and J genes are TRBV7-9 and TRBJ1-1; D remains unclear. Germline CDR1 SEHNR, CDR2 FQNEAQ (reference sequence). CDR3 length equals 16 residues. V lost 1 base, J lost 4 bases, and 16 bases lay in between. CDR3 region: CASSLVQVASGTEAFF. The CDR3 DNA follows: TGTGCCAGCAGCTTAGTCCAAGTGGCCTCGGGCACTGAAGCTTTCTTT. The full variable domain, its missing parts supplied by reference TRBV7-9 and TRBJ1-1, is DTGVSQNPRHKITKRGQNVTFRCDPISEHNRLYWYRQTLGQGPEFLTYFQNEAQLEKSRLLSDRFSAERPKGSFSTLEIQRTEQGDSAMYLCASSLVQVASGTEAFFGQGTRLTVV.

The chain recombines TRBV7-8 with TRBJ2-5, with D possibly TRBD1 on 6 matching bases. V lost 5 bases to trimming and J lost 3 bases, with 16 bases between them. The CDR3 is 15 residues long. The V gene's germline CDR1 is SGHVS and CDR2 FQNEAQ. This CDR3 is CASSQQGPGEETQYF. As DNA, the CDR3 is TGTGCCAGCAGCCAACAAGGGCCAGGGGAAGAGACCCAGTACTTC.

CDR3 nucleotides: TGCGCCAGCAGCTCCGGGACTAGCGGGAGTACCCCGCAGTATTTT. Translated: CASSSGTSGSTPQYF. The chain recombines TRBV5-1 with TRBJ2-3; 14 bases line up with TRBD2. Germline-derived CDR1 and CDR2 are SGHRS and YFSETQ. The V segment lost 3 bases and the J segment 10 bases; nucleotides outside the gene matches: 7. This CDR3 spans 15 amino acids.

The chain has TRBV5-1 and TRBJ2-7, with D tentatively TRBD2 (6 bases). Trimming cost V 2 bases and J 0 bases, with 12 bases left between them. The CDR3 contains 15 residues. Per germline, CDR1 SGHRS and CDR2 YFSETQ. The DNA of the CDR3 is TGCGCCAGCAGCTTCCTTAGCGGCAGCTCCTACGAGCAGTACTTC. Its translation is CASSFLSGSSYEQYF.

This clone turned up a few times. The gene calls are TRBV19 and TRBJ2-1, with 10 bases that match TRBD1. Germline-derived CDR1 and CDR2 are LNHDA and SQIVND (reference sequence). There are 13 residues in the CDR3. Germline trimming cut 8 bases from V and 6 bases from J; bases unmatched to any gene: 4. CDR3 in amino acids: CASGTGVGNEQFF. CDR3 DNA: TGTGCCAGTGGGACAGGGGTCGGCAATGAGCAGTTCTTC.

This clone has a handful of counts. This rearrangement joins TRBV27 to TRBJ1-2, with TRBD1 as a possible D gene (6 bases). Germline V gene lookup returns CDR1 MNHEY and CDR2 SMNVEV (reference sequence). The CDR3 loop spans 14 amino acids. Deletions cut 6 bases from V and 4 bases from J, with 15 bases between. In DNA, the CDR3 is TGTGCCAGCAGAACAGGGAATGAGGCCTATGGCTACACCTTC. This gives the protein CASRTGNEAYGYTF.

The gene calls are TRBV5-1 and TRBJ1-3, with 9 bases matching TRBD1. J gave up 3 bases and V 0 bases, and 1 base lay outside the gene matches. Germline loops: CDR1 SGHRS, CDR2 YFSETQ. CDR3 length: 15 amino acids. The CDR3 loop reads CASSLEGQGGNTIYF. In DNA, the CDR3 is TGCGCCAGCAGCTTGGAGGGACAGGGTGGAAACACCATATATTTT.

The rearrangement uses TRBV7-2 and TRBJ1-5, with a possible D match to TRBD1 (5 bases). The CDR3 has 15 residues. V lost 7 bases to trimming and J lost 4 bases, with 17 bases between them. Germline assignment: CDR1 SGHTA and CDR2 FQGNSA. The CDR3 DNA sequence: TGTGCCAGCACCCAAATGGGGGGAGTAAATCAGCCCCAGCATTTT. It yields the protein CASTQMGGVNQPQHF.

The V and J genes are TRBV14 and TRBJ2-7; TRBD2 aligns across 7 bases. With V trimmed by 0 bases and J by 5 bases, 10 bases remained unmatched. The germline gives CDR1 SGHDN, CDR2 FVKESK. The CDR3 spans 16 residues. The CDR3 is CASSQDLVLASNEQYF. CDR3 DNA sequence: TGTGCCAGCAGCCAAGATCTTGTACTAGCGAGCAACGAGCAGTACTTC.

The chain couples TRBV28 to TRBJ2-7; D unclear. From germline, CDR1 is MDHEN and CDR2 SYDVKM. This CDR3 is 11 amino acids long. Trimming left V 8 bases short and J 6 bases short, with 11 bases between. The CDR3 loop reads CASGPSREQYF. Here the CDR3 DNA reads TGTGCCAGCGGGCCCTCTCGCGAGCAGTACTTC.

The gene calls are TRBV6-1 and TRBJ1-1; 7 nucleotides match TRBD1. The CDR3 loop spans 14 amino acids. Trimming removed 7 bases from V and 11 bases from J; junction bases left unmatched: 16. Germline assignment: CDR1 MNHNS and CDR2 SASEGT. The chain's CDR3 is CASTDLGQAIFAFF. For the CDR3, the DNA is TGTGCCAGCACTGACCTTGGACAGGCAATTTTTGCTTTCTTT.

For the CDR3, the DNA is TGCAGCATGGACGCGGGGACGGACTATGGCTACACCTTC. It is translated as CSMDAGTDYGYTF. The rearrangement uses TRBV29-1 and TRBJ1-2; TRBD1 might be the D (5 bases). The V gene lost 8 bases and the J gene lost 3 bases, with 16 bases spanning the gap. The CDR3 totals 13 residues. Germline V gene lookup returns CDR1 SQVTM and CDR2 ANQGSEA.

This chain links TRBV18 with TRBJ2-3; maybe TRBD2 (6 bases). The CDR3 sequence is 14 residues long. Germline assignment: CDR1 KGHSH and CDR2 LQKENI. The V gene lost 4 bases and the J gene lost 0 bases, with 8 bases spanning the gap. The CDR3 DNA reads TGTGCCAGCTCACTAGCGGCTAGCACAGATACGCAGTATTTT. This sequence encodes CASSLAASTDTQYF.

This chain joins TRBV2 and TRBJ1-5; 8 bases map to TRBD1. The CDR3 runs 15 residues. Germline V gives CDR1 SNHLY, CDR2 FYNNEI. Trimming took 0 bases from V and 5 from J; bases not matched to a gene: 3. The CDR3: CASSEARQGYQPQHF. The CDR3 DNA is TGTGCCAGCAGTGAAGCCCGACAGGGGTATCAGCCCCAGCATTTT.

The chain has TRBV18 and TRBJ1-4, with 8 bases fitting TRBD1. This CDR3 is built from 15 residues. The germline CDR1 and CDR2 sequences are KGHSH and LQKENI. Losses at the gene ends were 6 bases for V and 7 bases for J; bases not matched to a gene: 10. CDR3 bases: TGTGCCAGCTCCCGTCAACAGGGGGAGAGTGAAAAACTGTTTTTT. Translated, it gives CASSRQQGESEKLFF.